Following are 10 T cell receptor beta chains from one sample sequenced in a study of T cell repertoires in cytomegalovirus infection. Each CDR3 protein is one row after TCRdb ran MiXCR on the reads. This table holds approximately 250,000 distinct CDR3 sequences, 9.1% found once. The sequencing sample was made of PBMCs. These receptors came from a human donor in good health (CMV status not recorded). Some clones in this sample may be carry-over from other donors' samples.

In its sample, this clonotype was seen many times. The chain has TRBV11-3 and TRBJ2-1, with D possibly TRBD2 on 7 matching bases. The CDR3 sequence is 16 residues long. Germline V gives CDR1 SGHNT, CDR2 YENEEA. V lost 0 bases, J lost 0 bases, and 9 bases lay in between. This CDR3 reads CASSLDRGASYNEQFF. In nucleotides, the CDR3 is TGTGCCAGCAGCTTAGATCGGGGGGCCTCCTACAATGAGCAGTTCTTC.

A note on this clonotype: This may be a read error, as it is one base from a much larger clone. The CDR3 here is CASSPPRNTEAFF. The CDR3 bases are TGTGCCAGCAGTCCCCCCAGGAACACTGAAGCTTTCTTT. The rearrangement joins TRBV28 to TRBJ1-1; no definite D call. Per the germline V gene, CDR1 is MDHEN and CDR2 is SYDVKM. V lost 5 bases to trimming and J lost 1 base, with 8 bases between them. CDR3 length: 13 residues. Looking up the rest from reference TRBV28 and TRBJ1-1 gives the full variable domain: DVKVTQSSRYLVKRTGEKVFLECVQDMDHENMFWYRQDPGLGLRLIYFSYDVKMKEKGDIPEGYSVSREKKERFSLILESASTNQTSMYLCASSPPRNTEAFFGQGTRLTVV.

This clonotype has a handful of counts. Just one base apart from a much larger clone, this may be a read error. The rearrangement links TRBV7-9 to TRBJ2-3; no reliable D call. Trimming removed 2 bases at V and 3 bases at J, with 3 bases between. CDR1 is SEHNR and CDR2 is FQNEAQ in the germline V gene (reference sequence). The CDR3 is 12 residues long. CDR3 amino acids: CASSLMTDTQYF. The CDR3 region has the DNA TGTGCCAGCAGCTTAATGACAGATACGCAGTATTTT.

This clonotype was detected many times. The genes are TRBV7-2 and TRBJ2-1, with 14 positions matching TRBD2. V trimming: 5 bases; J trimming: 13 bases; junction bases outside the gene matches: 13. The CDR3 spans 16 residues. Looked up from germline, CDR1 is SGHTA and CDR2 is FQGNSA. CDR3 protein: CASSPRGGGLAGGQFF. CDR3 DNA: TGTGCCAGCAGCCCTAGAGGGGGAGGACTAGCGGGGGGTCAGTTCTTC.

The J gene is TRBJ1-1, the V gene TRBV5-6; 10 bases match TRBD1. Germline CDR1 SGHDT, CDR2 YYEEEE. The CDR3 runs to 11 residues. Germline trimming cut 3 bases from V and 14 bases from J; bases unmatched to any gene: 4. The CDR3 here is CASSYGTGAFF. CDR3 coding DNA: TGTGCCAGCAGCTACGGGACAGGGGCGTTCTTT.

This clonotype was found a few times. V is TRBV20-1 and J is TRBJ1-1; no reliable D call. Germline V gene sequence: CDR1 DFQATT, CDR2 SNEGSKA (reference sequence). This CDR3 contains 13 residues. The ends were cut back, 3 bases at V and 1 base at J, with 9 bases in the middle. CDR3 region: CSARASPNTEAFF. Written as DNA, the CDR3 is TGCAGTGCTAGGGCCAGCCCGAACACTGAAGCTTTCTTT.

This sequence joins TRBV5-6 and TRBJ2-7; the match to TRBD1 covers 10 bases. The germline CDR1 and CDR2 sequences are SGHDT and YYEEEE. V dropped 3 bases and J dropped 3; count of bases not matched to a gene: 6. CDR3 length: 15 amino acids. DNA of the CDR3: TGTGCCAGCAGCTCCGGGACAGGGGCTTTCTACGAGCAGTACTTC. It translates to CASSSGTGAFYEQYF.

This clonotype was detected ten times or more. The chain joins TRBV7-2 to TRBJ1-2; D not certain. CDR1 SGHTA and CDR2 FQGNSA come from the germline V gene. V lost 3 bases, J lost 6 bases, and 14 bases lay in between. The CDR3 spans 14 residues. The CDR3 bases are TGTGCCAGCAGCTTTCAACCTGGGCGGGATGGCTACACCTTC. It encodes CASSFQPGRDGYTF. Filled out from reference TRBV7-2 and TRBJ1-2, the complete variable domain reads GAGVSQSPSNKVTEKGKDVELRCDPISGHTALYWYRQSLGQGLEFLIYFQGNSAPDKSGLPSDRFSAERTGGSVSTLTIQRTQQEDSAVYLCASSFQPGRDGYTFGSGTRLTVV.

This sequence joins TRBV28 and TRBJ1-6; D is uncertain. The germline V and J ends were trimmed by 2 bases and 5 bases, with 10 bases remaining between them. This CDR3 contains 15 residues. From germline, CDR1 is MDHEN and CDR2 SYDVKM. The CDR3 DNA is TGTGCCAGCAGTTTAGGAGGTCCGGATAATTCACCCCTCCACTTT. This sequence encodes CASSLGGPDNSPLHF.

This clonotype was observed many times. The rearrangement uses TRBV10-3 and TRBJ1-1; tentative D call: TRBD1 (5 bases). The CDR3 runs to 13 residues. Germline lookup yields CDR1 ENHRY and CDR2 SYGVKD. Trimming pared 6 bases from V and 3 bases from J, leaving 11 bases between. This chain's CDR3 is CAIRQGGDTEAFF. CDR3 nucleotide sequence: TGTGCCATCAGGCAGGGCGGGGACACTGAAGCTTTCTTT.